Below, 7 T cell receptor beta chains from the same sample are listed, as sequenced in a study of response to subunit inactivated influenza vaccine. TCRdb recomputed calls from the RT-PCR reads with MiXCR, one row per CDR3 protein. The sample includes 650,000 to 800,000 distinct CDR3 sequences, about a fifth seen only once; the top ten take approximately 10%. The sequenced sample was PBMCs from blood, obtained approximately 5 days after vaccination. These receptors all stem from a man aged 50-59 years who received an inactivated influenza vaccine.

The chain couples TRBV9 to TRBJ2-3; the match to TRBD1 covers 8 bases. V lost 6 bases, J lost 8 bases, and 14 bases stayed unmatched. CDR1 is SGDLS and CDR2 is YYNGEE in the germline V gene. This CDR3 comprises 15 residues. The CDR3 region is CASNPSGQAPGTQYF. The CDR3 nucleotides read TGTGCCAGCAACCCTTCGGGACAGGCACCAGGTACGCAGTATTTT.

This CDR3 reads CASSRDSENTGELFF. CDR3 bases: TGTGCCAGCTCACGGGACAGCGAGAACACCGGGGAGCTGTTTTTT. The chain carries TRBV18 and TRBJ2-2; 7 bases line up with TRBD1. CDR1 and CDR2 (germline): KGHSH, LQKENI. V lost 4 bases, J lost 1 base, and 3 bases stayed unmatched. The CDR3 is made up of 15 amino acids.

The rearrangement joins TRBV20-1 to TRBJ2-5; maybe TRBD2 (6 bases). V dropped 1 base and J dropped 3 bases, with 18 bases sitting between them. The CDR3 totals 16 residues. Germline-derived CDR1 and CDR2 are DFQATT and SNEGSKA (reference sequence). For the CDR3, the DNA is TGCAGTGCTAGAGGACGGGGGATACAGTTCGAAGAGACCCAGTACTTC. Translating gives CSARGRGIQFEETQYF.

The rearrangement joins TRBV7-3 to TRBJ1-1, with D perhaps matching TRBD1 (6 bases). Germline CDR1 is SGHTA and CDR2 is FQGTGA. V dropped 5 bases and J dropped 1 base, with 17 bases sitting between them. CDR3 length: 16 residues. The CDR3 reads CASSLDRPERNTEAFF. The CDR3 DNA reads TGTGCCAGCAGCCTAGACAGGCCCGAGAGGAACACTGAAGCTTTCTTT.

In its sample, this clonotype was seen a few times. The chain uses TRBV10-3 and TRBJ1-2; 7 positions match TRBD1. Germline trimming cut 7 bases from V and 5 bases from J; bases unmatched to any gene: 10. Germline loops: CDR1 ENHRY, CDR2 SYGVKD. The CDR3 length is 14 residues. The CDR3 protein is CAINADRAFYGYTF. CDR3 DNA: TGTGCCATCAATGCTGACAGGGCATTTTATGGCTACACCTTC.

The chain links TRBV12-3 or TRBV12-4 to TRBJ2-1, with TRBD2 matching 12 bases. This CDR3 region has 15 residues. V trimming: 6 bases; J trimming: 10 bases; junction bases outside the gene matches: 10. Here the CDR3 reads CASSPRTSGNREQFF. CDR3 nucleotides: TGTGCCAGCAGCCCGCGGACTAGCGGGAATAGGGAGCAGTTCTTC.

The CDR3 DNA is TGTGCCAGCAGTTACAGGGGCTCGAATGAGCAGTTCTTC. Translating it yields CASSYRGSNEQFF. This chain uses TRBV6-2 or TRBV6-3 with TRBJ2-1; tentative D call: TRBD1 (5 bases). CDR3 size: 13 residues. Germline CDR1 MNHEY, CDR2 SVGEGT. The V end lost 2 bases, the J end lost 7 bases, and 9 bases lay between the germline ends.